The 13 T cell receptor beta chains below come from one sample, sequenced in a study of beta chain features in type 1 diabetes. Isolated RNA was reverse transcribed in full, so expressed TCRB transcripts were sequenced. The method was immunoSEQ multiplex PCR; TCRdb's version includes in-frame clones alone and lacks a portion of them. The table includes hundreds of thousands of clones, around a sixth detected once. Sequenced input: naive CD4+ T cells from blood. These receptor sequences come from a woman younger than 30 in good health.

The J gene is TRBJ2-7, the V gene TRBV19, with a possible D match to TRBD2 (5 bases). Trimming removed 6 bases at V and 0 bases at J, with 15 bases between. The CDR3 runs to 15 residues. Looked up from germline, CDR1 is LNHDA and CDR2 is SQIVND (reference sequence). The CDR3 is CASRLRLTISYEQYF. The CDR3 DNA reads TGTGCCAGTAGGTTGAGACTAACCATCTCCTACGAGCAGTACTTC.

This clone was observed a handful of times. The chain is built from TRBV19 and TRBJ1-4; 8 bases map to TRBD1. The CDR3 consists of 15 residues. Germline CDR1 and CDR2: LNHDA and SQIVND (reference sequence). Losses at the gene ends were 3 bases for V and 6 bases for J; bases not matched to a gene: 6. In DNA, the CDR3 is TGTGCCAGTAGTATCGCCCGGACAGGGCATGAAAAACTGTTTTTT. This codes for CASSIARTGHEKLFF.

The DNA of the CDR3 is TGTGCCACCAGCAGAGAGGGTAGACAGTCCATCTATGGCTACACCTTC. Its protein product is CATSREGRQSIYGYTF. The chain couples TRBV15 to TRBJ1-2, with D tentatively TRBD1 (5 bases). With 0 bases removed from V and 4 bases from J, the gap between germline ends came to 15 bases. The CDR3 extends over 16 amino acids. Germline CDR1 reads LNHNV; CDR2 reads YYDKDF (reference sequence).

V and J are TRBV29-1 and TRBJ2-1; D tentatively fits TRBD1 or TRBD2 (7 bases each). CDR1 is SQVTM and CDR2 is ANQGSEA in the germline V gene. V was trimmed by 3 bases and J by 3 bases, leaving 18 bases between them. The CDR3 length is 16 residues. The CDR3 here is CSVDDRQGGSYNEQFF. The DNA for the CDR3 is TGCAGCGTTGATGACAGACAGGGAGGGAGCTACAATGAGCAGTTCTTC.

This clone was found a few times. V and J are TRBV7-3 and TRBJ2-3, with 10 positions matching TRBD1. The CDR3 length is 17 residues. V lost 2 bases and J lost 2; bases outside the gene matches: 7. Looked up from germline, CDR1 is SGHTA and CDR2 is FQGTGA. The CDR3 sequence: CASSLSLGQGHTDTQYF. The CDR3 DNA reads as TGTGCCAGCAGCTTATCCCTGGGACAGGGGCACACAGATACGCAGTATTTT.

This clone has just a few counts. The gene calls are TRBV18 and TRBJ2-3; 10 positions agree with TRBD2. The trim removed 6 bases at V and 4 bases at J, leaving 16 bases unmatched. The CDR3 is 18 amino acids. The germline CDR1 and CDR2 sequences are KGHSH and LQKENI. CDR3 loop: CASSLRKSSGSKPDTQYF. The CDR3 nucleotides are TGTGCCAGCTCCCTTCGGAAATCTAGCGGGAGCAAACCAGATACGCAGTATTTT.

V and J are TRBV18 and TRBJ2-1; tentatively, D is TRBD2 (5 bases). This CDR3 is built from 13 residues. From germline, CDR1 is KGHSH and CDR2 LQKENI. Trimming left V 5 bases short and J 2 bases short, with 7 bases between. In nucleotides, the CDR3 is TGTGCCAGCTCATCCGGGACCTACAATGAGCAGTTCTTC. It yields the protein CASSSGTYNEQFF.

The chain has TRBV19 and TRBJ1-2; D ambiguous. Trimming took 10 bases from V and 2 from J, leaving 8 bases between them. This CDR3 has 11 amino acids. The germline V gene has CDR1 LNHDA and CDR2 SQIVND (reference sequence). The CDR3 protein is CATTSNYGYTF. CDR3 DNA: TGTGCCACCACCTCCAACTATGGCTACACCTTC.

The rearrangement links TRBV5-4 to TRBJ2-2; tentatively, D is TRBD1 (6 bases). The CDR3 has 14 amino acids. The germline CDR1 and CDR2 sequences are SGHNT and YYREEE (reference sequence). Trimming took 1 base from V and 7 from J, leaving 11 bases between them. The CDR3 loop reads CASSLRQENGELFF. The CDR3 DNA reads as TGTGCCAGCAGCTTGCGACAGGAAAACGGGGAGCTGTTTTTT.

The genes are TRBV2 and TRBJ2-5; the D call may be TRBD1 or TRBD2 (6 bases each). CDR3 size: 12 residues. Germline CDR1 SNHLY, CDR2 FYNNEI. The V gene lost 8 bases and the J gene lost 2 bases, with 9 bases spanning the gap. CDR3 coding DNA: TGTGCCAGCGGCGGGACACAAGAGACCCAGTACTTC. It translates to CASGGTQETQYF. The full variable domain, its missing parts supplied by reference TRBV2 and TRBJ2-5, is EPEVTQTPSHQVTQMGQEVILRCVPISNHLYFYWYRQILGQKVEFLVSFYNNEISEKSEIFDDQFSVERPDGSNFTLKIRSTKLEDSAMYFCASGGTQETQYFGPGTRLLVL.

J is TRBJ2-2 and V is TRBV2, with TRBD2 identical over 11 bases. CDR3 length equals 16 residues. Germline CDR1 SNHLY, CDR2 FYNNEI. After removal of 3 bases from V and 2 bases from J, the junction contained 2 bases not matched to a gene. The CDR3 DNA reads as TGTGCCAGCAGTGAGACTAGCGGGACCAACACCGGGGAGCTGTTTTTT. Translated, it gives CASSETSGTNTGELFF.

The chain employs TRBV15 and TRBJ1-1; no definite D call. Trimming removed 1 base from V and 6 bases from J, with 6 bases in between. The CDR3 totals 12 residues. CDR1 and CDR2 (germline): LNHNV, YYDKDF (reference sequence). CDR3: CATSRVWSEAFF. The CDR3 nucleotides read TGTGCCACCAGCAGAGTATGGTCTGAAGCTTTCTTT.

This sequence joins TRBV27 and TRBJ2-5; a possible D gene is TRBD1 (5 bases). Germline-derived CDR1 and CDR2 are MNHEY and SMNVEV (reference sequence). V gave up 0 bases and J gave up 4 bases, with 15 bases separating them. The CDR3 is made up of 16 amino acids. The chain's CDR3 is CASSLSPKGFRETQYF. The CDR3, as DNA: TGTGCCAGCAGTTTATCGCCGAAGGGGTTCCGAGAGACCCAGTACTTC.